One and the same sample provided the 29 T cell receptor beta chains below, sequenced in a study of blood T cell repertoires in COVID-19. The protocol was immunoSEQ multiplex PCR, while the TCRdb copy is restricted to in-frame clones and leaves out a portion. The sample holds 130,000 to 150,000 clones, roughly 90% seen once. The sequenced material came from peripheral blood. These receptors all stem from a man in his fifties or sixties with active or convalescent COVID-19.

J is TRBJ2-2 and V is TRBV5-5; 7 positions agree with TRBD1. The CDR3 covers 15 residues. CDR1 and CDR2 from the germline V gene are SGHKS and YYEKEE (reference sequence). J lost 4 bases, V lost 5 bases, and 8 bases had no gene match. The CDR3 coding sequence is TGTGCCAGCAGTTTTATCACAGGGGTCACCGGGGAGCTGTTTTTT. Translated: CASSFITGVTGELFF.

This chain joins TRBV11-2 and TRBJ2-7, with 9 bases lining up with TRBD2. Germline V lookup: CDR1 SGHAT, CDR2 FQNNGV. The CDR3 has 17 amino acids. J lost 3 bases, V lost 5 bases, and 14 bases had no gene match. CDR3 residues: CASSPLHGTSRSYEQYF. In DNA, the CDR3 is TGTGCCAGCAGCCCACTCCACGGGACTAGCCGAAGCTACGAGCAGTACTTC.

The V gene is TRBV7-9, the J gene TRBJ1-1; the D is unclear. Trimming left V 0 bases short and J 4 bases short, with 12 bases between. The CDR3 sequence is 15 residues long. CDR1 is SEHNR and CDR2 is FQNEAQ in the germline V gene (reference sequence). CDR3 loop: CASSLASPEGTEAFF. The DNA for the CDR3 is TGTGCCAGCAGCTTAGCGTCACCGGAGGGCACTGAAGCTTTCTTT. The full variable domain, completed using reference TRBV7-9 and TRBJ1-1, is DTGVSQNPRHKITKRGQNVTFRCDPISEHNRLYWYRQTLGQGPEFLTYFQNEAQLEKSRLLSDRFSAERPKGSFSTLEIQRTEQGDSAMYLCASSLASPEGTEAFFGQGTRLTVV.

The rearrangement joins TRBV28 to TRBJ1-5, with TRBD1 identical over 8 bases. Germline lookup yields CDR1 MDHEN and CDR2 SYDVKM. CDR3 length: 16 residues. J lost 0 bases, V lost 6 bases, and 7 bases had no gene match. The CDR3 sequence is CASRTGVRGSNQPQHF. The CDR3 DNA sequence: TGTGCCAGCAGGACAGGGGTGAGGGGTAGCAATCAGCCCCAGCATTTT.

This clone showed up just a few times. The J gene is TRBJ1-1, the V gene TRBV19; D call uncertain. The CDR3 totals 13 residues. V lost 7 bases to trimming and J lost 2 bases, with 11 bases between them. Germline CDR1 reads LNHDA; CDR2 reads SQIVND (reference sequence). The CDR3 DNA follows: TGTGCCAGTACCCGGCGGTCAAACACTGAAGCTTTCTTT. It translates to CASTRRSNTEAFF.

The genes are TRBV5-1 and TRBJ1-4; D unresolved. In germline, CDR1 is SGHRS, CDR2 YFSETQ. The CDR3 is made up of 16 amino acids. The V gene lost 1 base and the J gene lost 0 bases, with 10 bases spanning the gap. DNA of the CDR3: TGCGCCAGCAGCTTGTCCGGTCACCCAACTAATGAAAAACTGTTTTTT. This gives the protein CASSLSGHPTNEKLFF. The full variable domain, completed using reference TRBV5-1 and TRBJ1-4, is KAGVTQTPRYLIKTRGQQVTLSCSPISGHRSVSWYQQTPGQGLQFLFEYFSETQRNKGNFPGRFSGRQFSNSRSEMNVSTLELGDSALYLCASSLSGHPTNEKLFFGSGTQLSVL.

The chain is built from TRBV5-4 and TRBJ1-2; 10 nucleotides agree with TRBD1. The CDR3 is made up of 16 amino acids. Per germline, CDR1 SGHNT and CDR2 YYREEE (reference sequence). V was clipped by 4 bases and J by 5 bases; unmatched bases: 11. The DNA of the CDR3 is TGTGCCAGCAGCAGATCCGGGACAGGGGATAGGTATGGCTACACCTTC. Translated, it gives CASSRSGTGDRYGYTF.

The chain has TRBV2 and TRBJ2-1; D unclear. This CDR3 comprises 14 residues. The germline V gene has CDR1 SNHLY and CDR2 FYNNEI. V lost 4 bases, J lost 1 base, and 8 bases lay in between. Written as DNA, the CDR3 is TGTGCCAGCAGTGCTACGATTTCCTACAATGAGCAGTTCTTC. As protein: CASSATISYNEQFF.

V is TRBV19 and J is TRBJ2-5; 7 bases line up with TRBD1. There are 15 residues in the CDR3. The junction had 10 bases not matched to a gene; V was cut back by 4 bases and J by 5 bases. Germline V CDR1 and CDR2: LNHDA, SQIVND (reference sequence). CDR3 sequence: CASSTPGTVGETQYF. In DNA, the CDR3 is TGTGCCAGTAGTACACCCGGGACAGTGGGGGAGACCCAGTACTTC.

V and J are TRBV5-8 and TRBJ1-5, with D possibly TRBD1 on 6 matching bases. CDR3 length: 14 residues. Germline V CDR1 and CDR2: SGHTS, YDEGEE. Between the trimmed V and J ends, which lost 2 bases and 2 bases, there was a span of 8 bases. The CDR3, as DNA: TGTGCCAGCAGCTTTCCAGGGGGCAATCAGCCCCAGCATTTT. Translating gives CASSFPGGNQPQHF.

The chain links TRBV28 to TRBJ2-7, with 7 positions matching TRBD1. The CDR3 runs to 14 residues. J was trimmed by 2 bases and V by 5 bases; bases with no gene match: 6. Per the germline V gene, CDR1 is MDHEN and CDR2 is SYDVKM. CDR3 sequence: CASSTTGPPYEQYF. In DNA, the CDR3 is TGTGCCAGCAGTACGACAGGGCCTCCCTACGAGCAGTACTTC.

The chain joins TRBV5-4 to TRBJ2-5; D ambiguous. V dropped 4 bases and J dropped 1 base, with 17 bases sitting between them. The CDR3 sequence is 16 residues long. Germline-derived CDR1 and CDR2 are SGHNT and YYREEE (reference sequence). The CDR3 region is CASSDLVARAQETQYF. The CDR3, as DNA: TGTGCCAGCAGCGACTTAGTGGCTAGAGCCCAAGAGACCCAGTACTTC.

This rearrangement joins TRBV6-5 to TRBJ1-5; weak D call: TRBD1 (5 bases). This CDR3 has 13 amino acids. V shed 6 bases and J shed 4 bases, with 10 bases lying between them. The germline V gene has CDR1 MNHEY and CDR2 SVGAGI. CDR3 DNA: TGTGCCAGCAGCCGGACATGGAATCAGCCCCAGCATTTT. It yields the protein CASSRTWNQPQHF.

This clone has just a few counts. The chain carries TRBV25-1 and TRBJ1-5; 7 bases line up with TRBD1. V lost 7 bases and J lost 2; bases outside the gene matches: 17. The CDR3 spans 18 residues. The germline gives CDR1 MGHDK, CDR2 SYGVNS. CDR3 nucleotide sequence: TGTGCCAGCATCCGAGGTGGGACAGCGGATGTTGGCAATCAGCCCCAGCATTTT. Translation: CASIRGGTADVGNQPQHF.

The chain is built from TRBV7-9 and TRBJ1-5; TRBD1 agrees at 7 bases. V trimming: 5 bases; J trimming: 7 bases; junction bases outside the gene matches: 14. The CDR3 totals 16 residues. The germline CDR1 and CDR2 sequences are SEHNR and FQNEAQ (reference sequence). CDR3 in DNA: TGTGCCAGCAGCAGGGTCGACAGGGACGGGGAGCAGCCCCAGCATTTT. Its protein is CASSRVDRDGEQPQHF. The full variable domain, with the rest looked up from reference TRBV7-9 and TRBJ1-5, is DTGVSQNPRHKITKRGQNVTFRCDPISEHNRLYWYRQTLGQGPEFLTYFQNEAQLEKSRLLSDRFSAERPKGSFSTLEIQRTEQGDSAMYLCASSRVDRDGEQPQHFGDGTRLSIL.

This chain connects TRBV29-1 to TRBJ1-2, with 10 bases aligning to TRBD1. Germline CDR1 SQVTM, CDR2 ANQGSEA. V lost 3 bases, J lost 0 bases, and 7 bases stayed unmatched. The CDR3 covers 16 residues. The CDR3 nucleotides are TGCAGCGTTGAGCCGGGACAGGGGACACCTAACTATGGCTACACCTTC. Translation gives CSVEPGQGTPNYGYTF. Full variable domain (remainder filled in from reference TRBV29-1 and TRBJ1-2): SAVISQKPSRDICQRGTSLTIQCQVDSQVTMMFWYRQQPGQSLTLIATANQGSEATYESGFVIDKFPISRPNLTFSTLTVSNMSPEDSSIYLCSVEPGQGTPNYGYTFGSGTRLTVV.

This chain connects TRBV9 to TRBJ2-7, with 8 bases that match TRBD1. V lost 0 bases to trimming and J lost 0 bases; unmatched junction nucleotides: 2. The CDR3 has 15 residues. The V gene's germline CDR1 is SGDLS and CDR2 YYNGEE. The DNA of the CDR3 is TGTGCCAGCAGCGTAGGGGACAGGAGCTCCTACGAGCAGTACTTC. This translates into CASSVGDRSSYEQYF.

The table lists this clone with a count of one. The chain uses TRBV18 and TRBJ2-7, with 9 positions matching TRBD2. The V gene end was trimmed by 0 bases and the J gene end by 1 base; junction bases not matched to a gene: 4. In germline, CDR1 is KGHSH, CDR2 LQKENI. The CDR3 totals 16 residues. Written as DNA, the CDR3 is TGTGCCAGCTCACCACCGGTTAGCGGGAGTTCCTACGAGCAGTACTTC. It translates to CASSPPVSGSSYEQYF.

The chain is built from TRBV14 and TRBJ2-7; the D gene is possibly TRBD1 (6 bases). The CDR3 consists of 13 residues. The germline V gene has CDR1 SGHDN and CDR2 FVKESK. V lost 4 bases and J lost 3, with 10 bases in between. The CDR3 loop is CASSLQQGYEQYF. The DNA of the CDR3 is TGTGCCAGCAGCCTCCAACAGGGCTACGAGCAGTACTTC. Looking up the rest from reference TRBV14 and TRBJ2-7 gives the full variable domain: EAGVTQFPSHSVIEKGQTVTLRCDPISGHDNLYWYRRVMGKEIKFLLHFVKESKQDESGMPNNRFLAERTGGTYSTLKVQPAELEDSGVYFCASSLQQGYEQYFGPGTRLTVT.

The chain links TRBV10-3 to TRBJ1-2, with D possibly matching TRBD1 (5 bases). Trimming stripped 0 bases from V and 8 bases from J, with 10 bases between. Germline-derived CDR1 and CDR2 are ENHRY and SYGVKD. This CDR3 is built from 13 residues. In DNA form, the CDR3 reads TGTGCCATCAGTGAGTCGCAGGGAGGCGGCTACACCTTC. This translates into CAISESQGGGYTF.

This clone has only one observation. This chain joins TRBV7-9 and TRBJ1-5, with 9 nucleotides matching TRBD1. Germline assignment: CDR1 SEHNR and CDR2 FQNEAQ (reference sequence). With V trimmed by 1 base and J by 7 bases, 8 bases remained unmatched. CDR3 length: 16 residues. CDR3 residues: CASSLEGGTGFQPQHF. The CDR3 region has the DNA TGTGCCAGCAGCTTAGAGGGTGGGACAGGGTTCCAGCCCCAGCATTTT.

This rearrangement joins TRBV3-1 (or the pseudogene TRBV3-2) to TRBJ2-2, with 9 bases that match TRBD2. CDR1 LGHDT and CDR2 YNNKEL come from the germline V gene (reference sequence). The ends lost 4 bases at V and 0 bases at J; junction bases unmatched: 6. This CDR3 spans 17 amino acids. CDR3 residues: CASSLRGGRANTGELFF. CDR3 bases: TGTGCCAGCAGCCTTAGAGGCGGGAGGGCGAACACCGGGGAGCTGTTTTTT.

The chain has TRBV19 and TRBJ1-4, with TRBD1 as a possible D gene (6 bases). The CDR3 runs 14 residues. Trimming shortened V by 10 bases and J by 2 bases, and 14 bases separated the two germline ends. Germline V CDR1 and CDR2: LNHDA, SQIVND (reference sequence). The DNA of the CDR3 is TGTGCCACGAGGACAGTAGCGACTAATGAAAAACTGTTTTTT. Residues: CATRTVATNEKLFF.

The gene calls are TRBV6-5 and TRBJ2-1; possible D gene TRBD2, 6 bases. This CDR3 region has 13 residues. Trimming took off 4 bases at V and 7 bases at J, with 11 bases between the two ends. Germline CDR1 is MNHEY and CDR2 is SVGAGI. The CDR3 is CASSSSGVNEQFF. The CDR3 region has the DNA TGTGCCAGCAGTTCGTCGGGGGTTAATGAGCAGTTCTTC.

The chain joins TRBV7-9 to TRBJ1-2, with D uncertain. Per the germline V gene, CDR1 is SEHNR and CDR2 is FQNEAQ (reference sequence). Trimming shortened V by 1 base and J by 8 bases, and 11 bases separated the two germline ends. This CDR3 spans 13 amino acids. CDR3: CASSLGLWEGYTF. CDR3 DNA sequence: TGTGCCAGCAGCTTAGGTCTCTGGGAGGGCTACACCTTC. The full variable domain, in which reference TRBV7-9 and TRBJ1-2 provide the parts outside the CDR3, is DTGVSQNPRHKITKRGQNVTFRCDPISEHNRLYWYRQTLGQGPEFLTYFQNEAQLEKSRLLSDRFSAERPKGSFSTLEIQRTEQGDSAMYLCASSLGLWEGYTFGSGTRLTVV.

This chain joins TRBV10-3 and TRBJ1-2; TRBD1 might be the D (6 bases). The CDR3 sequence is 14 residues long. In germline, CDR1 is ENHRY, CDR2 SYGVKD. V was shortened by 6 bases and J by 4 bases, with 15 bases between the two germline ends. The CDR3 loop is CAIRVTGPLYGYTF. The CDR3 coding sequence is TGTGCCATCAGGGTGACAGGCCCTCTCTATGGCTACACCTTC.

The chain employs TRBV4-2 and TRBJ1-2, with D possibly being TRBD1 (5 bases). This CDR3 contains 15 residues. Germline V gene lookup returns CDR1 LGHNA and CDR2 YNFKEQ. Between the trimmed V and J ends, which lost 0 bases and 3 bases, there was a span of 11 bases. CDR3 in amino acids: CASSQELVRDYGYTF. The CDR3, as DNA: TGTGCCAGCAGCCAAGAGTTAGTCAGGGACTATGGCTACACCTTC.

J is TRBJ2-7 and V is TRBV7-2; D is perhaps TRBD2 (6 bases). Germline CDR1 and CDR2: SGHTA and FQGNSA. With 5 bases removed from V and 3 bases from J, the gap between germline ends came to 14 bases. CDR3 length: 14 residues. In DNA, the CDR3 is TGTGCCAGCAGCCGGGACCGGGGAGGCTACGAGCAGTACTTC. It encodes CASSRDRGGYEQYF.

The chain employs TRBV11-2 and TRBJ2-1; the D gene is possibly TRBD1 (6 bases). This CDR3 has 17 amino acids. The germline V and J ends were trimmed by 2 bases and 1 base, with 15 bases remaining between them. The germline gives CDR1 SGHAT, CDR2 FQNNGV. The chain's CDR3 is CASSLFRTASSYNEQFF. The CDR3 coding sequence is TGTGCCAGCAGCTTATTCCGGACAGCTTCTTCCTACAATGAGCAGTTCTTC.